This T cell receptor beta chain appears in the sequencing data of a study of post-analysis software for immune sequencing data. About the research overall: The study covered relapsing-remitting, secondary progressive and progressive-relapsing courses of multiple sclerosis.

Unique molecular identifiers featured in each of the TCR beta cDNA libraries. A population of about 1 to 11 million T cells gave rise to about half a million cDNA molecules. TCRdb reprocessed the PCR reads via MiXCR and lists one record per CDR3 protein. The sample consists of some 500,000 distinct CDR3 sequences, around 40% of them appearing once. Of note for this clonotype: Its antigen remains unidentified.

Study-wide results and caveats: F measure clustering grouped samples strongly by preparation batch. About five TRBV segments were more frequent in patients than controls; TRBV5-6, TRBV5-1 and TRBV20-1 belonged to this group. When compared against controls, multiple sclerosis patients showed significantly lower normalized Chao1 diversity.

The ends lost 7 bases at V and 10 bases at J; junction bases unmatched: 10. CDR3 length: 13 residues. In germline, CDR1 is KGHDR, CDR2 SFDVKD. The sequencing sample was made of blood. V gene TRBV24-1 combines with J gene TRBJ1-2; 8 bases are shared with TRBD1. This receptor was obtained from a girl aged 5 to 17 with multiple sclerosis. This CDR3 is CATSGTGGGDYTF. The CDR3 region has the DNA TGTGCCACCAGCGGGACAGGAGGAGGTGACTACACCTTC.